Listed below are T cell receptor beta chains from one sample, sequenced in a study of OX40 agonist ivuxolimab in advanced cancers. Libraries were prepared by immunoSEQ multiplex PCR; TCRdb keeps only in-frame clonotypes and omits some of them. The sample lists about 81,000 clones, around 80% seen once, with 6% to 8% in the top ten. The starting material was CD4+ or CD8+ T cells sorted from blood, obtained in a trial of the OX40 agonist ivuxolimab. The receptors were gathered from an adult with an advanced solid tumor such as melanoma, head and neck, liver or kidney cancer. The CDR3 runs from the conserved cysteine through the conserved F or W. Each record gives: CDR3 DNA, CDR3 protein, J gene, clone size, V gene, D gene. D genes are given only for firm matches. The size entry is marked missing in some rows and otherwise reads once, few, many or a size class.

TGTGCCAGCAGACCTGAGCGGGACCTCTACAATGAGCAGTTCTTC CASRPERDLYNEQFF TRBJ2-1 once TRBV7-2 TRBD2
TGCGCCAGCAGCCAAGGGTTCCAGCCCCAGCATTTT CASSQGFQPQHF TRBJ1-5 . TRBV4-1 .
TGCGCCAGCAGCCAAGTAGGGGATGAGCAGTTCTTC CASSQVGDEQFF TRBJ2-1 . TRBV4-3 .
TGTGCCAGCAGTGACCGGGACAGGGTAGCAATTGAAGCTTTCTTT CASSDRDRVAIEAFF TRBJ1-1 . TRBV6-6 TRBD1
TGTGCCAGCAGTTTAATAGGCACAGATACGCAGTATTTT CASSLIGTDTQYF TRBJ2-3 . TRBV27 .
TGTGCCAGCAGTTACGAGCCCCAAGAGACCCAGTACTTC CASSYEPQETQYF TRBJ2-5 . TRBV6-5 .
TGTGCCAGCAGCCCCACTGGGGGGGCCAATGAGCAGTTCTTC CASSPTGGANEQFF TRBJ2-1 . TRBV7-2 .
TGTGCCAGTAGTATACCCAGGCGGACAGGCACTGCTGGCTACACCTTC CASSIPRRTGTAGYTF TRBJ1-2 few TRBV19 TRBD1
TGTGCCAGCAGTAGAGAAACAACTAATGAAAAACTGTTTTTT CASSRETTNEKLFF TRBJ1-4 . TRBV7-8 .
TGTGCCAGCAGCTTAGGAGTCTCTGGAAACACCATATATTTT CASSLGVSGNTIYF TRBJ1-3 few TRBV7-9 .
TGTGCCACCAGCAGAGATCCAGGCAATAATCAGCCCCAGCATTTT CATSRDPGNNQPQHF TRBJ1-5 once TRBV15 .
TGTGCCAGCAGTAGGGACAATGAGCAGTTCTTC CASSRDNEQFF TRBJ2-1 . TRBV6-5 .
TGCGCCAGCAGCCAAGATTTGGTGAGGAACACTGAAGCTTTCTTT CASSQDLVRNTEAFF TRBJ1-1 medium-sized TRBV4-1 .
TGTGCCACCAGCAGAGATGGCCGCTCGGGCATTCAGTACTTC CATSRDGRSGIQYF TRBJ2-4 . TRBV15 .
TGTGCCTGGTCTTGGGAGTATGAGCAGTTCTTC CAWSWEYEQFF TRBJ2-1 . TRBV30 .
TGTGCCAGCAGCCTGAGACTAGCGCGGGGGGCGGGCAATGAGCAGTTCTTC CASSLRLARGAGNEQFF TRBJ2-1 . TRBV7-2 TRBD2
TGTGCCAGCAGTCCGGCGGGACGGGGCACAGATACGCAGTATTTT CASSPAGRGTDTQYF TRBJ2-3 . TRBV28 .
TGTGCCAGCAGCTTGGGGGCGGGAACAGATGTTAACTATGGCTACACCTTC CASSLGAGTDVNYGYTF TRBJ1-2 . TRBV5-4 .
TGTGCCAGCAGCTTAGAGGGGCAGTCTAATGAAAAACTGTTTTTT CASSLEGQSNEKLFF TRBJ1-4 . TRBV7-9 .
TGTGCCAGCAGCTTTCTGAACAATGAGCAGTTCTTC CASSFLNNEQFF TRBJ2-1 . TRBV11-3 .
TGTGCCAGCAGCTTAGGACGGACTCACAATGAGCAGTTCTTC CASSLGRTHNEQFF TRBJ2-1 . TRBV7-9 .
TGTGCCAGCTCCGGGACAGCTAATTCACCCCTCCACTTT CASSGTANSPLHF TRBJ1-6 once TRBV19 TRBD1
TGCGCCAGCAGCTTGGTGGGGGGGCACACTGAAGCTTTCTTT CASSLVGGHTEAFF TRBJ1-1 . TRBV5-1 .
TGTGCCAGTAGTATGAGCCAGACAGGCCAAGAGACCCAGTACTTC CASSMSQTGQETQYF TRBJ2-5 . TRBV19 .
TGTGCCAGCAGTCGACAGACAGGGGCCTCCGAGACCCAGTACTTC CASSRQTGASETQYF TRBJ2-5 . TRBV7-9 TRBD1
TGCAGCGTTGAAATGGACAGGGCCTACACCTTC CSVEMDRAYTF TRBJ1-2 . TRBV29-1 TRBD1
TGTGCCAGCAGCGCTGGAGGGGGGGCGAATGTCTACGAGCAGTACTTC CASSAGGGANVYEQYF TRBJ2-7 . TRBV9 .
TGTGCCAGCAGCGCGGACAGGCTAGCCAAAAACATTCAGTACTTC CASSADRLAKNIQYF TRBJ2-4 . TRBV5-5 TRBD1
TGTGCCTGGAGTCTAAATCCCTACGAGCAGTACTTC CAWSLNPYEQYF TRBJ2-7 . TRBV30 .
TGCGCCAGCAGCTTGGGACTAGCGGGGTTTGGGGCCAACGTCCTGACTTTC CASSLGLAGFGANVLTF TRBJ2-6 . TRBV5-1 TRBD2
TGCGCCAGCAGCAGACGACCCGGGACTGGGTCCAATGAGCAGTTCTTC CASSRRPGTGSNEQFF TRBJ2-1 . TRBV5-1 .
TGTGCCAGCAGTTACTTCGGCGCGGGGTCTGGCTACACCTTC CASSYFGAGSGYTF TRBJ1-2 . TRBV6-6 .
TGTGCCAGCAGCTTAGGAGCGGCGGAAGAGACCCAGTACTTC CASSLGAAEETQYF TRBJ2-5 . TRBV7-9 .
TGTGCCAGCAGTTTGCTGAGGGAAGGGAGGCCCCAGCATTTT CASSLLREGRPQHF TRBJ1-5 . TRBV27 .
TGTGCCAGCAGTTTGACTAGCGGGGGGTTTTACAATGAGCAGTTCTTC CASSLTSGGFYNEQFF TRBJ2-1 once TRBV28 TRBD2
TGTGCCAGCAGTTACGGCGGAACCTACGAGCAGTACTTC CASSYGGTYEQYF TRBJ2-7 . TRBV6-6 .
TGTGCCAGCAGTGCGATGTTAGGACAGGGGCTACCATCCCCGAGCTACGAGCAGTACTTC CASSAMLGQGLPSPSYEQYF TRBJ2-7 . TRBV2 TRBD1
TGCGCCAGCAGCCAAGATCGGTTGAATCGGGGGGGCGGCACAGATACGCAGTATTTT CASSQDRLNRGGGTDTQYF TRBJ2-3 . TRBV4-1 TRBD2
TGTGCCAGCAGTTTATGGGGGACAGGGACCGGGGAGCTGTTTTTT CASSLWGTGTGELFF TRBJ2-2 . TRBV28 TRBD1
TGTGCCAGCGGACCGGGGACAGGGGGCCACGAGACCCAGTACTTC CASGPGTGGHETQYF TRBJ2-5 . TRBV6-1 TRBD1
TGTGCCAGCAGTTTATTCCGGGACAGGGATTACAATGAGCAGTTCTTC CASSLFRDRDYNEQFF TRBJ2-1 . TRBV28 TRBD1
TGTGCCACCGAGTCCGGGACAGGGAGCGTTAGGCACACTGAAGCTTTCTTT CATESGTGSVRHTEAFF TRBJ1-1 . TRBV15 TRBD1